This T cell receptor (beta chain) was found in a study of blood T cell repertoires in COVID-19. The wider study: Some COVID-19 samples were acute and others convalescent; all came from the United States, Italy and Spain.

The length of the CDR3 is 12 residues. Germline loops: CDR1 MNHEY, CDR2 SVGAGI. Trimming took 3 bases from V and 5 from J, leaving 7 bases between them. Produced via immunoSEQ multiplex PCR; TCRdb's table is partial and in-frame only. The sample carries roughly 200,000 clones, 84% recorded once. This receptor was obtained from a woman aged 80 or older with COVID-19, enrolled during active disease. The V call is TRBV6-5, the J call TRBJ1-1; tentatively, D is TRBD1 (5 bases). The sample consisted of peripheral blood. CDR3 nucleotide sequence: TGTGCCAGCAGTTATGACAGAACTGAAGCTTTCTTT. Protein: CASSYDRTEAFF.